A single sample is the source of the 18 T cell receptor beta chains below, sequenced in a study of response to subunit inactivated influenza vaccine. TCRdb fed the RT-PCR reads into MiXCR, producing one record per CDR3 protein. The table shows 650,000 to 800,000 distinct CDR3 sequences, with less than 20% occurring only once. The specimen comprised PBMCs from blood, sampled 5 days after vaccination. All receptors derive from a man in his fifties who received an inactivated influenza vaccine.

This clonotype was observed at least ten times. The rearrangement uses TRBV12-3 or TRBV12-4 and TRBJ2-7, with D possibly TRBD2 on 5 matching bases. V was pared by 6 bases and J by 5 bases, with 11 bases between. The CDR3 runs 12 residues. CDR3: CASRKIGNEQYF. The CDR3 DNA is TGTGCCAGCAGGAAGATCGGGAACGAGCAGTACTTC.

This clonotype has only a few counts. The CDR3 region has the DNA TGTGCCACCAGCAGAGAAATCAGTGAGCAGTTCTTC. It translates to CATSREISEQFF. The chain recombines TRBV15 with TRBJ2-1; D not resolved. CDR1 and CDR2 (germline): LNHNV, YYDKDF (reference sequence). Trimming left V 0 bases short and J 9 bases short, with 6 bases between. CDR3 length equals 12 residues.

CDR3 protein: CATGYADYNEQFF. Written as DNA, the CDR3 is TGTGCCACCGGGTACGCGGACTACAATGAGCAGTTCTTC. The chain has TRBV24-1 and TRBJ2-1; D unclear. The germline V gene encodes CDR1 KGHDR and CDR2 SFDVKD. The CDR3 loop spans 13 amino acids. Trimming pared 9 bases from V and 3 bases from J, leaving 11 bases between.

The CDR3 protein is CASSLEGPGMREQYF. The CDR3 DNA follows: TGTGCCAGCAGTTTAGAGGGGCCAGGGATGCGCGAGCAGTACTTC. The chain joins TRBV27 to TRBJ2-7; tentatively, D is TRBD1 or TRBD2 (5 bases each). CDR1 is MNHEY and CDR2 is SMNVEV in the germline V gene (reference sequence). V was cut by 2 bases and J by 6 bases, with 17 bases left in between. The CDR3 runs 15 residues.

Ten or more counts support this clonotype. The J gene is TRBJ2-2, the V gene TRBV6-1, with D tentatively TRBD2 (6 bases). Germline V gives CDR1 MNHNS, CDR2 SASEGT. CDR3 length: 16 residues. Trimming took 6 bases from V and 0 from J, leaving 14 bases between them. CDR3 residues: CASREIGGSNTGELFF. The CDR3, as DNA: TGTGCCAGCAGGGAGATCGGGGGATCGAACACCGGGGAGCTGTTTTTT.

This clonotype was observed once. The chain couples TRBV6-2 or TRBV6-3 to TRBJ2-3, with D possibly matching TRBD1 (6 bases). This CDR3 is 13 amino acids long. The V gene lost 9 bases and the J gene lost 5 bases, with 15 bases spanning the gap. Germline lookup yields CDR1 MNHEY and CDR2 SVGEGT. In DNA form, the CDR3 reads TGTGCCAGTTTCGGGACAAGGAGAGATACGCAGTATTTT. Encoded protein: CASFGTRRDTQYF.

This clonotype has more than one count but fewer than ten. The chain uses TRBV20-1 and TRBJ2-7; 12 positions match TRBD2. This CDR3 is built from 14 residues. The ends lost 5 bases at V and 0 bases at J; junction bases unmatched: 2. The germline CDR1 and CDR2 sequences are DFQATT and SNEGSKA (reference sequence). The CDR3 DNA reads as TGCAGTGCTGGGACTAGCGGGTTCTCCTACGAGCAGTACTTC. Protein sequence: CSAGTSGFSYEQYF.

J is TRBJ1-6 and V is TRBV6-2 or TRBV6-3, with a tentative D call TRBD1 (5 bases). The CDR3 extends over 14 amino acids. V was clipped by 7 bases and J by 9 bases, with 16 bases between them. CDR1 and CDR2 (germline): MNHEY, SVGEGT. The CDR3 loop reads CASTPTDRASPLHF. CDR3 nucleotide sequence: TGTGCCAGCACCCCTACTGACAGAGCTTCACCCCTCCACTTT.

This clonotype was observed many times. This chain joins TRBV7-2 and TRBJ1-4; weak D call: TRBD1 (5 bases). This CDR3 region has 14 residues. Germline CDR1 SGHTA, CDR2 FQGNSA. V lost 1 base and J lost 4, with 7 bases in between. The CDR3: CASSLDRGNEKLFF. CDR3 DNA: TGTGCCAGCAGCTTAGATAGGGGTAATGAAAAACTGTTTTTT.

Only a few counts were recorded for this clonotype. The CDR3, as DNA: TGTGCCAGCTCTCCGGCGGGACAGGGAATTGGGCAGTACTTC. Translating gives CASSPAGQGIGQYF. The chain has TRBV18 and TRBJ2-7, with TRBD1 matching 9 bases. This CDR3 spans 14 amino acids. The V gene's germline CDR1 is KGHSH and CDR2 LQKENI. V was pared by 6 bases and J by 9 bases, with 12 bases of the junction left unmatched.

The chain has TRBV6-1 and TRBJ2-2; TRBD1 might be the D (5 bases). There are 12 residues in the CDR3. Germline V gene sequence: CDR1 MNHNS, CDR2 SASEGT. Trimming pared 6 bases from V and 9 bases from J, leaving 11 bases between. CDR3 sequence (DNA): TGTGCCAGCAGCAGGGTTCGCCGGGAGCTGTTTTTT. Amino acid sequence: CASSRVRRELFF.

This clonotype occurred a few times. CDR3 DNA sequence: TGTGCCAGCTCACCCCAGCCGGGAGGGGGGTACAATGAGCAGTTCTTC. Its protein is CASSPQPGGGYNEQFF. V and J are TRBV18 and TRBJ2-1, with 8 nucleotides matching TRBD2. This CDR3 comprises 16 residues. Trimming cost V 3 bases and J 4 bases; bases outside gene matches: 8. CDR1 is KGHSH, CDR2 LQKENI, per germline.

This chain joins TRBV7-2 and TRBJ2-6; D is perhaps TRBD2 (5 bases). The germline V gene has CDR1 SGHTA and CDR2 FQGNSA. Trimming shortened V by 1 base and J by 0 bases, and 7 bases separated the two germline ends. This CDR3 comprises 16 residues. The CDR3 loop is CASSLVEGSGANVLTF. CDR3 sequence (DNA): TGTGCCAGCAGCTTAGTTGAGGGCTCTGGGGCCAACGTCCTGACTTTC.

This chain connects TRBV5-5 to TRBJ2-7, with 7 bases that match TRBD1. Germline CDR1 is SGHKS and CDR2 is YYEKEE (reference sequence). This CDR3 is 13 amino acids long. J was trimmed by 6 bases and V by 4 bases; bases with no gene match: 7. The CDR3 DNA is TGTGCCAGCAGCATATCCGGGACAGCCGAGCAGTACTTC. It codes for CASSISGTAEQYF.

In its sample, this clonotype was seen a few times. V and J are TRBV3-1 and TRBJ2-1, with 10 bases fitting TRBD2. The CDR3 spans 16 residues. From germline, CDR1 is LGHDT and CDR2 YNNKEL (reference sequence). The junction had 4 bases not matched to a gene; V was cut back by 1 base and J by 4 bases. This CDR3 reads CASSQVPSGSYNEQFF. CDR3 sequence (DNA): TGTGCCAGCAGCCAAGTACCTAGCGGGAGTTACAATGAGCAGTTCTTC.

This clonotype was found a few times. The chain links TRBV7-8 to TRBJ2-1; D is perhaps TRBD2 (5 bases). From germline, CDR1 is SGHVS and CDR2 FQNEAQ. The CDR3 is 15 residues long. Trimming left V 2 bases short and J 4 bases short, with 12 bases between. The CDR3 region has the DNA TGTGCCAGCAGCTTACGGCGGGTGCCTTACAATGAGCAGTTCTTC. Its protein product is CASSLRRVPYNEQFF.

The chain links TRBV16 to TRBJ2-5; possible D gene TRBD2, 6 bases. Trimming stripped 0 bases from V and 4 bases from J, with 12 bases between. The CDR3 extends over 15 amino acids. Germline V gene lookup returns CDR1 KGHSY and CDR2 FQNENV. CDR3 in amino acids: CASSQSRYSGETQYF. CDR3 nucleotide sequence: TGTGCCAGCAGCCAATCTCGCTATAGCGGAGAGACCCAGTACTTC.

This clonotype was seen more than once but under ten times. The rearrangement joins TRBV25-1 to TRBJ1-1; D remains unclear. This CDR3 has 12 amino acids. V lost 11 bases and J lost 1, with 11 bases in between. Germline CDR1 and CDR2: MGHDK and SYGVNS. The CDR3 spells CAPRRENTEAFF. The CDR3 region has the DNA TGTGCCCCCCGCCGAGAGAACACTGAAGCTTTCTTT.